This T cell receptor (beta chain) was profiled in a study of blood T cell repertoires in COVID-19. This clone has a handful of counts. Original handling: Amplification from reference gene primers served as the basis for estimated nucleated cell counts. Profiled with immunoSEQ multiplex PCR; TCRdb holds only in-frame clones, not every one. That table is the source of V, J and clone size, and D and trimming were worked out from the DNA. The sample shows tens of thousands of clones, around 87% of them seen only once. V was shortened by 5 bases and J by 15 bases, with 20 bases between the two germline ends. The germline V gene has CDR1 SNHLY and CDR2 FYNNEI. This CDR3 spans 13 amino acids.

The clonotype comes from a human donor with active COVID-19. The donor label of this sample is uncertain. The material sequenced was peripheral blood. The rearrangement joins TRBV2 to TRBJ2-1; D possibly corresponds to TRBD2 (6 bases). The CDR3 DNA sequence: TGTGCCAGCAGTCGAAGGGACTCATCGGGAGCGTTCTTC. This codes for CASSRRDSSGAFF.